This entry is about one T cell receptor (beta chain). Authors' data handling: Nucleated cell counts were estimated from reference gene primer amplification. The table came from immunoSEQ multiplex PCR; TCRdb's copy has only in-frame clones and leaves some out. V and J calls and clone size are given by that table; D and trimming were obtained from the DNA. The sample shows 20,000 to 30,000 clones, around 86% of them seen only once. V was cut by 3 bases and J by 1 base, with 9 bases left in between. CDR1 is SQVTM, CDR2 ANQGSEA, per germline. The CDR3 has 13 amino acids. This record comes from a study of blood T cell repertoires in COVID-19. Study as a whole: Donors in the United States, Italy and Spain gave samples during acute or convalescent COVID-19. T cells, B-cell-depleted T cells, or PBMCs provided the cDNA or gDNA that served as material.

The sample taken for sequencing was peripheral blood. The chain couples TRBV29-1 to TRBJ2-5; tentatively, D is TRBD1 (6 bases). The receptor comes from a human donor with active COVID-19. The donor label of this sample is uncertain. In DNA form, the CDR3 reads TGCAGCGTTGACACAGGGCCCCAAGAGACCCAGTACTTC. It is translated as CSVDTGPQETQYF.